This TCR beta chain was obtained from a study of multiple sclerosis patients with progressive multifocal leukoencephalopathy. Only in-frame clones appear in the TCRdb table, and some are missing; sequencing was by immunoSEQ multiplex PCR. Among roughly 29,000 clones listed, almost 90% were seen once. Time point here: 12 to 13 months of natalizumab therapy. This CDR3 has 13 amino acids. V was clipped by 2 bases and J by 5 bases, with 10 bases between them. Germline-derived CDR1 and CDR2 are SGDLS and YYNGEE. The source material was PBMCs, sampled from a patient treated with natalizumab. The chain uses TRBV9 and TRBJ2-5; D perhaps matches TRBD1 (5 bases). The origin of this receptor is a human donor with multiple sclerosis. The DNA of the CDR3 is TGTGCCAGCAGCGTGACAGTCGGGGAGACCCAGTACTTC. Translating gives CASSVTVGETQYF.